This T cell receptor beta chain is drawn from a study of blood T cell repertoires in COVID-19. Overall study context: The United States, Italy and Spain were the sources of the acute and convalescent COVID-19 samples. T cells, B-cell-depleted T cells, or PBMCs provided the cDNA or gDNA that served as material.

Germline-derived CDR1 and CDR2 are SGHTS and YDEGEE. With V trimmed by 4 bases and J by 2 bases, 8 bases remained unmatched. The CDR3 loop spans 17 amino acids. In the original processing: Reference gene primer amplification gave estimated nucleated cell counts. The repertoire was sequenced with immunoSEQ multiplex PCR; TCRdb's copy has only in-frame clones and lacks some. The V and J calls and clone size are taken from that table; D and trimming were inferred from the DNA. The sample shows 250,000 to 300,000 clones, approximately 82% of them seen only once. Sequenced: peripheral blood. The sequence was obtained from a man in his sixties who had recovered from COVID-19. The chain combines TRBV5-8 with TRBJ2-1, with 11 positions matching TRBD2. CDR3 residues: CASSQPMTSGTYNEQFF. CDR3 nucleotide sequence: TGTGCCAGCAGCCAACCAATGACTAGCGGGACCTACAATGAGCAGTTCTTC.